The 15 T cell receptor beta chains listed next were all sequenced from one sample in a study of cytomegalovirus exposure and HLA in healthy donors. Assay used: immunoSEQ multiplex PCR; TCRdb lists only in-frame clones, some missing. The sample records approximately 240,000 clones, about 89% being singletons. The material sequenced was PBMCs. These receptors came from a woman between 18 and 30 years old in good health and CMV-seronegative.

CDR3 nucleotides: TGCGCCAGCAGCCAAGGACAGGGGGGGACCTACGAGCAGTACTTC. It is translated as CASSQGQGGTYEQYF. The chain is built from TRBV4-1 and TRBJ2-7, with 9 bases fitting TRBD1. CDR1 is MGHRA and CDR2 is YSYEKL in the germline V gene. After removal of 1 base from V and 2 bases from J, the junction contained 3 bases not matched to a gene. The CDR3 totals 15 residues.

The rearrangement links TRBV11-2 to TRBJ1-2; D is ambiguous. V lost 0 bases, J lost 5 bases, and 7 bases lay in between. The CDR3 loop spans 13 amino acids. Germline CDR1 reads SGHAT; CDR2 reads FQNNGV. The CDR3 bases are TGTGCCAGCAGCTTAGATAGAGCTTATGGCTACACCTTC. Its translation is CASSLDRAYGYTF.

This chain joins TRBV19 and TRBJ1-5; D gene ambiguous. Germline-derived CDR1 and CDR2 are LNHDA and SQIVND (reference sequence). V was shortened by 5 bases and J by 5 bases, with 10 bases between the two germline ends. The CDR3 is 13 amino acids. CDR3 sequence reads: CASSLRGDQPQHF. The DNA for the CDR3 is TGTGCCAGTAGTCTCCGGGGTGATCAGCCCCAGCATTTT.

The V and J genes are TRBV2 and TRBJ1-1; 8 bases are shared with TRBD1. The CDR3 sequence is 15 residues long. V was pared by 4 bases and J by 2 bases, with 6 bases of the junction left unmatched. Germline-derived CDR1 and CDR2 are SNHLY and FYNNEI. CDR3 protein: CASSVLGQANTEAFF. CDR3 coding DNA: TGTGCCAGCAGTGTCCTGGGACAGGCTAACACTGAAGCTTTCTTT.

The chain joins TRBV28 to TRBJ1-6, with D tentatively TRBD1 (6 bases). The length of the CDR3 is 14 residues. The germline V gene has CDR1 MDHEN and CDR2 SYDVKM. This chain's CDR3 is CVSASRQANSPLHF. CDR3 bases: TGTGTCTCGGCTTCCAGACAGGCCAATTCACCCCTCCACTTT.

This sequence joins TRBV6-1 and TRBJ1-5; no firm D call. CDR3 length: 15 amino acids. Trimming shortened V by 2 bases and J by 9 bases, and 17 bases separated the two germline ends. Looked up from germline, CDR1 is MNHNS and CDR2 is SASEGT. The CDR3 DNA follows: TGTGCCAGCAGTGAACGGGGAGTTGGTGGCGCGCCCCAGCATTTT. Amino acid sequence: CASSERGVGGAPQHF.

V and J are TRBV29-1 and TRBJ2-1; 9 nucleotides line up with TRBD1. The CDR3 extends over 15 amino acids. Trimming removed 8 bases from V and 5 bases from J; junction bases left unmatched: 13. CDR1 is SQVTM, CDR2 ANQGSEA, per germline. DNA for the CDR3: TGCAGCACTAGGGACCGGGACAGGGAAAACAATGAGCAGTTCTTC. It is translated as CSTRDRDRENNEQFF.

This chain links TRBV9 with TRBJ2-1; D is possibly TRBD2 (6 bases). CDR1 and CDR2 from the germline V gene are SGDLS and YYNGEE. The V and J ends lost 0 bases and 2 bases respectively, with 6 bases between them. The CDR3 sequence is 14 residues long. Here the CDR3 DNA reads TGTGCCAGCAGCGTAGGGAGGGCCTACAATGAGCAGTTCTTC. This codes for CASSVGRAYNEQFF.

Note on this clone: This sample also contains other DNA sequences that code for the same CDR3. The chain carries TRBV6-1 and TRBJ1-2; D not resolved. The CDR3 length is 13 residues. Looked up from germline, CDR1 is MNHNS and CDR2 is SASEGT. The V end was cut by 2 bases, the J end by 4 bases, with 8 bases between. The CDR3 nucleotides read TGTGCCAGCAGTGAAACGGGAGGCTATGGCTACACCTTC. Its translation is CASSETGGYGYTF.

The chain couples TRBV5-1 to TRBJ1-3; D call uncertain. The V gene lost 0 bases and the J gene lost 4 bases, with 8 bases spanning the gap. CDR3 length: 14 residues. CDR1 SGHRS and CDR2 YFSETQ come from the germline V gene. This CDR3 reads CASSLGRVGNTIYF. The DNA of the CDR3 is TGCGCCAGCAGCTTGGGACGGGTAGGAAACACCATATATTTT.

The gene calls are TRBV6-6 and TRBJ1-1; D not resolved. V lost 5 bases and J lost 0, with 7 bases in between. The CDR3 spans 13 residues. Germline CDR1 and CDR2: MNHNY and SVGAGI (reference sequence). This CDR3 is CASSPQMNTEAFF. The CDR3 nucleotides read TGTGCCAGCAGTCCCCAGATGAACACTGAAGCTTTCTTT.

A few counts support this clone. The CDR3 loop reads CASSLVGGVNQPQHF. CDR3 sequence (DNA): TGTGCCAGCAGCTTAGTCGGAGGGGTTAATCAGCCCCAGCATTTT. V is TRBV7-9 and J is TRBJ1-5; tentatively, D is TRBD1 (5 bases). V lost 1 base and J lost 4, with 11 bases in between. The germline V gene has CDR1 SEHNR and CDR2 FQNEAQ (reference sequence). The CDR3 runs to 15 residues.

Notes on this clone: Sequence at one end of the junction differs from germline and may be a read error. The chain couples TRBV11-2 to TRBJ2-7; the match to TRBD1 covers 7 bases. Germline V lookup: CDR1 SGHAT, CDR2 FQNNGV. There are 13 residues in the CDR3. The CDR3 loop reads CASSTGPQGRPNF. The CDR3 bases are TGTGCCAGCAGCACGGGGCCACAGGGGCGCCCCAACTTC.

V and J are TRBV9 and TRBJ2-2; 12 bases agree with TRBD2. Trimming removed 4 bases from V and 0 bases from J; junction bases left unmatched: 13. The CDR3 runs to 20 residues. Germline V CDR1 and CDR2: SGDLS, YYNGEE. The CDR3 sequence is CASSSWKTSGSHTNTGELFF. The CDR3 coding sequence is TGTGCCAGCAGCTCCTGGAAGACTAGCGGGAGTCACACGAACACCGGGGAGCTGTTTTTT.

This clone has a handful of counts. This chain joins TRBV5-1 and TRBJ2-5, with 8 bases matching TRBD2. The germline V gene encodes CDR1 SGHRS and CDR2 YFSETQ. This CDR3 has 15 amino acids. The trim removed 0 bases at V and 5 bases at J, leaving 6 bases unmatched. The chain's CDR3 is CASSLAGGGKETQYF. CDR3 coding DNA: TGCGCCAGCAGCTTGGCCGGCGGGGGGAAGGAGACCCAGTACTTC.